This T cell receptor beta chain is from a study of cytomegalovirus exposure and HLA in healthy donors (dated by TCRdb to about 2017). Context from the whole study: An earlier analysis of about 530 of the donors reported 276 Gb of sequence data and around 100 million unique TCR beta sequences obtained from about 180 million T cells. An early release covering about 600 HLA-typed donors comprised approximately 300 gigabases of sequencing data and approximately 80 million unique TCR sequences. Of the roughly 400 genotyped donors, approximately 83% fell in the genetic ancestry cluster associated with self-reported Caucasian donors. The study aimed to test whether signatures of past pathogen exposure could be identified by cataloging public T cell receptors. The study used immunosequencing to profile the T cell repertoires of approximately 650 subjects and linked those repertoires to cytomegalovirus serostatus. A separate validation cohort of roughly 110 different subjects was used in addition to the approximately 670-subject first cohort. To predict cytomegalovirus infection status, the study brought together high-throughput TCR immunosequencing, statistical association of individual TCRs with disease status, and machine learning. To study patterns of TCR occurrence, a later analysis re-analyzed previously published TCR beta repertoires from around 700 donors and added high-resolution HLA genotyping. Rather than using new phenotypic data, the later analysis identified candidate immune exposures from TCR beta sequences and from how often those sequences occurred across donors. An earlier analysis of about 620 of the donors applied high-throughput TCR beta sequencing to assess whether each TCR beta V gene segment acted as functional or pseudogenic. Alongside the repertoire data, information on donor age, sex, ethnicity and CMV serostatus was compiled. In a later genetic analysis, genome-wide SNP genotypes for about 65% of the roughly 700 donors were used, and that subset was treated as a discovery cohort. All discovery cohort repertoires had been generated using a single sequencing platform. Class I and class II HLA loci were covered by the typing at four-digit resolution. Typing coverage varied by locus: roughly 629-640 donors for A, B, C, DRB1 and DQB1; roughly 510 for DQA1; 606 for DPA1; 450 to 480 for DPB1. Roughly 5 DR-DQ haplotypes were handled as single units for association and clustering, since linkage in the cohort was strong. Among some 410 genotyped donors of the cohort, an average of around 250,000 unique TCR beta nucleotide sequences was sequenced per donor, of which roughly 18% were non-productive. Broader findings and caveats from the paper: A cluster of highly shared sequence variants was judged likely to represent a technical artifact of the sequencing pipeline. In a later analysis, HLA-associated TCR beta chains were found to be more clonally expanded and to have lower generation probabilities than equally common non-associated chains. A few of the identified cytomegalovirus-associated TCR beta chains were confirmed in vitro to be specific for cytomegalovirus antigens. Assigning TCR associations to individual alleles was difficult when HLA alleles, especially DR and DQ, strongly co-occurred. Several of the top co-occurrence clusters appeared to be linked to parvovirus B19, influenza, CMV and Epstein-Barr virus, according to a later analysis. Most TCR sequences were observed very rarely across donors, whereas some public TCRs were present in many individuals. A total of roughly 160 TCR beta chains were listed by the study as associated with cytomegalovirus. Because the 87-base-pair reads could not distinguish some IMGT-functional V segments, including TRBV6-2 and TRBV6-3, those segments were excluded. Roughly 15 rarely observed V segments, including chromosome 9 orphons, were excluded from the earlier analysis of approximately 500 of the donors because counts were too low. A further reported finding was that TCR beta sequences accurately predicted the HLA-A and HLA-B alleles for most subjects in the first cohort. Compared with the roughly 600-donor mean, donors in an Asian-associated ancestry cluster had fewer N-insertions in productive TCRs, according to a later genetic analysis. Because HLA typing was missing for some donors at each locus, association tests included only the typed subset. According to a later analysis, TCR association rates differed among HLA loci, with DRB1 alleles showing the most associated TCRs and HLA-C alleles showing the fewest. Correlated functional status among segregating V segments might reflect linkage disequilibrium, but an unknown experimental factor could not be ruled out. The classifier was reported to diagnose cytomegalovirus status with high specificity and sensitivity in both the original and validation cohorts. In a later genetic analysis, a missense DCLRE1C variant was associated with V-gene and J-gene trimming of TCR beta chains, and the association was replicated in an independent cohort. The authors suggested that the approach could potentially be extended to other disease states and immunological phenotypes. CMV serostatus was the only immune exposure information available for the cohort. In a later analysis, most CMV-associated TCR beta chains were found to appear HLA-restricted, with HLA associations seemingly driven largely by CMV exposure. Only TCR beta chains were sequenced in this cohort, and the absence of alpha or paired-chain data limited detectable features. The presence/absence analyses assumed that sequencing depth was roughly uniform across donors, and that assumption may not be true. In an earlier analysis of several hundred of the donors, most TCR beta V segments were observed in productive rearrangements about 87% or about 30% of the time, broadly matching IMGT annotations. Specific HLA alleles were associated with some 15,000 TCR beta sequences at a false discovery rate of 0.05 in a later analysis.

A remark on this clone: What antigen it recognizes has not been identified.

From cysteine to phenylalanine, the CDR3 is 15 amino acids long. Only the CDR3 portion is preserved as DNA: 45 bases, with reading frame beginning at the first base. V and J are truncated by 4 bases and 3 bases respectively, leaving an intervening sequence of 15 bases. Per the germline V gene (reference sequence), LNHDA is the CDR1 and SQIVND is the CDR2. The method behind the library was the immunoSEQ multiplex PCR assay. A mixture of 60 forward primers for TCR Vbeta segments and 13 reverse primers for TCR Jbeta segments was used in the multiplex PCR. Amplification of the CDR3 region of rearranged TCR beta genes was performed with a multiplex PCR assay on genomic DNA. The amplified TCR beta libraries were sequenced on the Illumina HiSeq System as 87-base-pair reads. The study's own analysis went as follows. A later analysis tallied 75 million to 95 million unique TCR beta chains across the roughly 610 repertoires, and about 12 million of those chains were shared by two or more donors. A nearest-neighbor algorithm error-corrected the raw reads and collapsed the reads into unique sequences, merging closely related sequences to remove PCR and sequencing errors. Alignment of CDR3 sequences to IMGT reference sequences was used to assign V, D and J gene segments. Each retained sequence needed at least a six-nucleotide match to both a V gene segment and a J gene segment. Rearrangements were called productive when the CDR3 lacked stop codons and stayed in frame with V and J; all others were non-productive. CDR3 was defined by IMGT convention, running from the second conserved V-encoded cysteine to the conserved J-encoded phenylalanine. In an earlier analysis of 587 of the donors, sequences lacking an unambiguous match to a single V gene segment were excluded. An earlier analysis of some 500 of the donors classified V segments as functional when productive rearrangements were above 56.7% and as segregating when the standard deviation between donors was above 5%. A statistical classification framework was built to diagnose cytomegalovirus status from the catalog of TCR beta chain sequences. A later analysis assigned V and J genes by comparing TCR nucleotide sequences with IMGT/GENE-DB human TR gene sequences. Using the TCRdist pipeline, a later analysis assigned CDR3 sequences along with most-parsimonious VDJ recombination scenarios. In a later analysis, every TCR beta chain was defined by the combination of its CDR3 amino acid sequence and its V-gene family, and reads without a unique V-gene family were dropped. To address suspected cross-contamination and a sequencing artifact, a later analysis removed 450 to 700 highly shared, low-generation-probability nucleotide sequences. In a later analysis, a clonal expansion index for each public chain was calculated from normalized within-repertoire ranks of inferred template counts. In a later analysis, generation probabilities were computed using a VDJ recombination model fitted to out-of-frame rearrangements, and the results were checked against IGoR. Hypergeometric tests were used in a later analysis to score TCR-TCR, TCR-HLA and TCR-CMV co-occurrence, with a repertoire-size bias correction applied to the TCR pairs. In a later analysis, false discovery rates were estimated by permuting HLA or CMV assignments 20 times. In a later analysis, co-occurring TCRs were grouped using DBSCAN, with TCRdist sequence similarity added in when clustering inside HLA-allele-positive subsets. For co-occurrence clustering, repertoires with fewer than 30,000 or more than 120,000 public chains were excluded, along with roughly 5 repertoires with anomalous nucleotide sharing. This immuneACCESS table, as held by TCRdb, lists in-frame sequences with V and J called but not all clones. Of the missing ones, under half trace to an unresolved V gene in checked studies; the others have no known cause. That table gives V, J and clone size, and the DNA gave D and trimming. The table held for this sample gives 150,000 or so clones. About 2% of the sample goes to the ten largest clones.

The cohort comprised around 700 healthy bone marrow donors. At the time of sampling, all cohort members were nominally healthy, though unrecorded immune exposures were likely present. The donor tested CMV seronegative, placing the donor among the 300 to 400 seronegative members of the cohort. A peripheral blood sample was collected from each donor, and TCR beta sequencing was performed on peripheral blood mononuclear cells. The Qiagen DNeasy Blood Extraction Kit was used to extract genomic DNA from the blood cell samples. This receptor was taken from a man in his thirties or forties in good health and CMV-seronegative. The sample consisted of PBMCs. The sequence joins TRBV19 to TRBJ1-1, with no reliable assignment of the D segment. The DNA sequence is TGTGCCAGTAGTACCCCCCCCGGGATAGACACTGAAGCTTTCTTT. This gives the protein CASSTPPGIDTEAFF. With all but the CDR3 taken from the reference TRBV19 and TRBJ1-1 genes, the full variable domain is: DGGITQSPKYLFRKEGQNVTLSCEQNLNHDAMYWYRQDPGQGLRLIYYSQIVNDFQKGDIAEGYSVSREKKESFPLTVTSAQKNPTAFYLCASSTPPGIDTEAFFGQGTRLTVV.